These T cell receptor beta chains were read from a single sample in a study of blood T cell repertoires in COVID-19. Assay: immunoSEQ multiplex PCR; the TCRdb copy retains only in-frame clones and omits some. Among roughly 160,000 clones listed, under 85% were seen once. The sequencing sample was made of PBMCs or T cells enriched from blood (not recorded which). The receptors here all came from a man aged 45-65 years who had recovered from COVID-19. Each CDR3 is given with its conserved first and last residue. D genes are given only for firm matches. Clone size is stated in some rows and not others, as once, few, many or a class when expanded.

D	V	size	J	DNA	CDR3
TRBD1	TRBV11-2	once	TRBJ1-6	TGTGCCAGCAGCGACCGAGGGGGCATTAATTCACCCCTCCACTTT	CASSDRGGINSPLHF
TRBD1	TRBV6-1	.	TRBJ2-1	TGTGCCAGCAGTGCGGGGGGGACAGGGGCCGGAAAGTACAATGAGCAGTTCTTC	CASSAGGTGAGKYNEQFF
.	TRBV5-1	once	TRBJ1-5	TGCGCCAGCAGCTGGGGGGGTCGCACGGGACAGCCCCAGCATTTT	CASSWGGRTGQPQHF
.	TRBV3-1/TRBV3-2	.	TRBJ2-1	TGTGCCAGCAGCCCCGCGGGGGCCCTGTTCTACAATGAGCAGTTCTTC	CASSPAGALFYNEQFF
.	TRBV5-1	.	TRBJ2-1	TGCGCCAGCAGCCTTGTCACAGCCTCCTACAATGAGCAGTTCTTC	CASSLVTASYNEQFF
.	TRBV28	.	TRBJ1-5	TGTGCCAGCAGTTTACTGGACAGTTACAATCAGCCCCAGCATTTT	CASSLLDSYNQPQHF
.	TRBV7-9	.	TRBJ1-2	TGTGCCAGCAGCTTAGAGACTCCCTCCTATGGCTACACCTTC	CASSLETPSYGYTF
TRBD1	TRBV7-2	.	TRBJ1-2	TGTGCCAGCAGCTTAGACGGACAGGGGCTGATGGGGTATAGCTACACCTTC	CASSLDGQGLMGYSYTF
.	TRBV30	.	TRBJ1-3	TGTGCCTGGAGTGGACTGGCGGGAAACACCATATATTTT	CAWSGLAGNTIYF
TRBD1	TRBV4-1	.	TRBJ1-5	TGCGCCAGCAGCCAAGACCGCGACCGGGACAGGGTGAGGGGTCAGCCCCAGCATTTT	CASSQDRDRDRVRGQPQHF
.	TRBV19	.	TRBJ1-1	TGTGCCAGTAGTCAGGGTTATTCCATGAACACTGAAGCTTTCTTT	CASSQGYSMNTEAFF
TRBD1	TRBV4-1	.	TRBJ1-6	TGCGCCAGCAGCCCCAGGGACAGGGATTATAATTCACCCCTCCACTTT	CASSPRDRDYNSPLHF
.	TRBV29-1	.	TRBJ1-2	TGCAGCGCCCACGGGGAGGGGGGGATTTCTGGCTACACCTTC	CSAHGEGGISGYTF
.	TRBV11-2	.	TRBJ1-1	TGTGCCAGCAGCCCCCCATTTGGGGGCCATATGAACACTGAAGCTTTCTTT	CASSPPFGGHMNTEAFF
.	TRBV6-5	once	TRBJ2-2	TGTGCGGGAAGGGGCAGAACGAACACCGGGGAGCTGTTTTTT	CAGRGRTNTGELFF
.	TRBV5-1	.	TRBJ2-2	TGCGCCAGCAGCTTGGCCAGGGCTACCGGGGAGCTGTTTTTT	CASSLARATGELFF
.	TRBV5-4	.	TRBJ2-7	TGTGCCAGCAGCGATAAAGTAGAACGAAGCTACGAGCAGTACTTC	CASSDKVERSYEQYF
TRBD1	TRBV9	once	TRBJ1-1	TGTGCCAGCAGCGTAGACTGGACAGGGGCCACTGAAGCTTTCTTT	CASSVDWTGATEAFF
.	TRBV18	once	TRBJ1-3	TGTGCCAGCTCACCACTCAGGGACTCTGGAAACACCATATATTTT	CASSPLRDSGNTIYF
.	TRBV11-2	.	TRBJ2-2	TGTGCCAGCAGCCCCAGGAACACCGGGGAGCTGTTTTTT	CASSPRNTGELFF